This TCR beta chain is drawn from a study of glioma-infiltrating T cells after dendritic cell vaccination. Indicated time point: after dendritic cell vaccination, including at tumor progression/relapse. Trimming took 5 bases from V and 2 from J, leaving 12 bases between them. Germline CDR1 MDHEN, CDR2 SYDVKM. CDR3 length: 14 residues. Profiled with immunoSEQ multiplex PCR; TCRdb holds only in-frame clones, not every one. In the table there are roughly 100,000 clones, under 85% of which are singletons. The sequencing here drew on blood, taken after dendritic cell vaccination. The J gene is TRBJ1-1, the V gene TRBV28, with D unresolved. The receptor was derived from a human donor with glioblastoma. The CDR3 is CASSRPHRNTEAFF. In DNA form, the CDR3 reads TGTGCCAGCAGTCGACCCCACAGAAACACTGAAGCTTTCTTT.